The entry below describes one T cell receptor (beta chain). Which cohort a participant joined came from the clinical history participants gave. This CDR3 has 15 residues. V lost 6 bases and J lost 1, with 15 bases in between. Germline assignment: CDR1 MDHEN and CDR2 SYDVKM. The record originates from a study of blood T cell repertoires in COVID-19. Original data processing: From reference gene primer amplification, estimates of nucleated cell counts were derived. Sequenced by immunoSEQ multiplex PCR; TCRdb stores in-frame clones only, minus some. That table supplies the V and J calls and clone size; D and trimming were determined from the DNA. Here the sample spans approximately 490,000 clones, roughly 90% being singletons.

The V gene is TRBV28, the J gene TRBJ2-5; possible D gene TRBD2, 6 bases. The source of this sequence is a woman between 18 and 29 years old who had recovered from COVID-19. What was sequenced was PBMCs or T cells enriched from blood (not recorded which). The CDR3 DNA follows: TGTGCCAGCAGGGGGGACTGGTACTCCCAAGAGACCCAGTACTTC. Encoded protein: CASRGDWYSQETQYF.